The sequence of this TCR beta chain was determined in a study of PD-1 blockade in mismatch repair-deficient tumors (dated 2017 in TCRdb). Background on the whole study: Between late 2013 and 2016, roughly 78 consecutive patients with some twelve mismatch repair-deficient cancer types, all previously treated and progressing, were enrolled in the trial. Tumor-associated T cell clones in the peripheral blood of patients responding to PD-1 blockade were tracked using deep sequencing of TCR CDR3 regions.

Mismatch repair deficiency was established in every enrolled patient by polymerase chain reaction or immunohistochemistry. TCR sequencing was carried out for a few patients who responded to pembrolizumab therapy. The phase II trial prospectively evaluated PD-1 blockade with pembrolizumab in advanced mismatch repair-deficient cancers, independent of tissue of origin. Peripheral blood T cell samples were serially collected before and at multiple times after PD-1 blockade was started. Blood sampling times were reported as weeks after the first pembrolizumab dose. Comment on this clone: Its antigen has not been determined. No qualities accompany the bases; no much larger clone lies one base away.

The library was built by means of the immunoSEQ multiplex PCR assay. TCRdb provides this immuneACCESS table in a form limited to in-frame rearrangements. Some clones are lacking; in checked studies, under half of them reflect an unresolved V gene, and why the rest are absent is not known. The sample data list just under 80,000 clones, and approximately 80% of these were observed just once. 5% to 6.5% of the sample rests with the top ten. On the study overall, not on this receptor specifically: Clones residing in the tumor, which were often undetectable in blood before treatment, expanded quickly after pembrolizumab and then contracted, generally before radiologic responses.

CDR1 is given as DFQATT and CDR2 as SNEGSKA, both from the germline V gene (reference sequence). The CDR3 has 11 amino acids, counting the end cysteine and phenylalanine. Only the CDR3 DNA is retained, 33 bases long and in frame from the first base. The V and J ends are trimmed by 3 bases and 1 base, leaving 3 bases between them. The source is an adult with mismatch repair-deficient cancer. This chain is built from TRBV20-1 and TRBJ2-5, with no confident D gene call. Material: peripheral blood, obtained 44 weeks after starting pembrolizumab. This receptor has the CDR3 CSASGQETQYF. In nucleotide form, the sequence is TGCAGTGCTAGTGGCCAAGAGACCCAGTACTTC.